These 14 T cell receptor beta chains share one sample of origin, sequenced in a study of blood T cell repertoires in COVID-19. This table comes from immunoSEQ multiplex PCR, and its TCRdb copy is limited to in-frame clones, with some not included. The sample lists about 380,000 clones; 85% to 90% were seen once. The sample taken for sequencing was peripheral blood. Source of these receptors: a man younger than 35 with active or convalescent COVID-19.

V gene TRBV9 combines with J gene TRBJ1-4; D gene ambiguous. Trimming cost V 2 bases and J 7 bases, with 12 bases left between them. Germline values: CDR1 SGDLS, CDR2 YYNGEE. The CDR3 is made up of 14 amino acids. CDR3 amino acids: CASSVLPGGEKLFF. DNA for the CDR3: TGTGCCAGCAGCGTCCTTCCGGGTGGTGAAAAACTGTTTTTT.

This rearrangement joins TRBV7-2 to TRBJ2-1, with TRBD2 identical over 16 bases. The CDR3 loop spans 16 amino acids. V trimming: 3 bases; J trimming: 7 bases; junction bases outside the gene matches: 3. Germline V gene lookup returns CDR1 SGHTA and CDR2 FQGNSA. CDR3 protein: CASSFGTSGGENEQFF. As DNA, the CDR3 is TGTGCCAGCAGCTTCGGGACTAGCGGGGGGGAGAATGAGCAGTTCTTC.

V gene TRBV5-1 combines with J gene TRBJ2-7; D is possibly TRBD1 (6 bases). CDR1 is SGHRS, CDR2 YFSETQ, per germline. V shed 4 bases and J shed 0 bases, with 14 bases lying between them. CDR3 size: 15 residues. The CDR3 DNA follows: TGCGCCAGCAGCCCTTTCGACAGGAGCTCCTACGAGCAGTACTTC. Translating gives CASSPFDRSSYEQYF.

The gene calls are TRBV11-1 and TRBJ2-7; D is ambiguous. Per the germline V gene, CDR1 is SGHAT and CDR2 is FQDESV (reference sequence). This CDR3 region has 12 residues. With 5 bases removed from V and 7 bases from J, the gap between germline ends came to 12 bases. CDR3 sequence (DNA): TGTGCCAGCAGCAGACCGGGTGGGGAGCAGTACTTC. This encodes CASSRPGGEQYF. Full variable domain (rest looked up from reference TRBV11-1 and TRBJ2-7): EAEVAQSPRYKITEKSQAVAFWCDPISGHATLYWYRQILGQGPELLVQFQDESVVDDSQLPKDRFSAERLKGVDSTLKIQPAELGDSAMYLCASSRPGGEQYFGPGTRLTVT.

The chain links TRBV5-1 to TRBJ2-5; D might be TRBD2 (5 bases). CDR1 is SGHRS and CDR2 is YFSETQ in the germline V gene. Trimming took 4 bases from V and 1 from J, leaving 17 bases between them. The CDR3 length is 16 residues. DNA of the CDR3: TGCGCCAGCAGCCCCGGACTCAGAGAGGGCCAAGAGACCCAGTACTTC. Translation gives CASSPGLREGQETQYF.

The chain combines TRBV7-2 with TRBJ2-1, with 7 bases fitting TRBD1. V gave up 1 base and J gave up 5 bases; unmatched junction bases: 2. The CDR3 loop spans 14 amino acids. Germline V lookup: CDR1 SGHTA, CDR2 FQGNSA. The CDR3 sequence: CASSLDRGHNEQFF. The CDR3 DNA reads as TGTGCCAGCAGCTTAGACAGGGGCCACAATGAGCAGTTCTTC.

This clone has only one observation. The genes are TRBV9 and TRBJ1-1; D remains ambiguous. In germline, CDR1 is SGDLS, CDR2 YYNGEE. Trimming took off 0 bases at V and 4 bases at J, with 10 bases between the two ends. The CDR3 is 14 residues long. The CDR3 DNA reads as TGTGCCAGCAGCGTAGCCTCTATGTCCACTGAAGCTTTCTTT. Translation: CASSVASMSTEAFF.

This chain connects TRBV7-3 to TRBJ1-6, with D possibly matching TRBD1 (5 bases). Germline CDR1 reads SGHTA; CDR2 reads FQGTGA. Trimming pared 5 bases from V and 4 bases from J, leaving 9 bases between. The CDR3 sequence is 14 residues long. CDR3: CASSPGGYNSPLHF. CDR3 nucleotide sequence: TGTGCCAGCAGCCCCGGGGGTTATAATTCACCCCTCCACTTT.

The J gene is TRBJ1-4, the V gene TRBV28; D remains unclear. CDR1 MDHEN and CDR2 SYDVKM come from the germline V gene. V lost 8 bases to trimming and J lost 7 bases, with 14 bases between them. The CDR3 sequence is 13 residues long. DNA for the CDR3: TGTGCCAGCCTTGGGGAGGGAATTGAAAAACTGTTTTTT. Translating it yields CASLGEGIEKLFF.

This clone was seen once. V and J are TRBV4-3 and TRBJ2-7; 11 nucleotides match TRBD2. V shed 0 bases and J 1 base; nucleotides not matched to a gene: 8. In germline, CDR1 is LGHNA, CDR2 YSLEER. The CDR3 covers 18 residues. CDR3 residues: CASSQEPTSGGWSYEQYF. The CDR3 DNA follows: TGCGCCAGCAGCCAAGAACCCACTAGCGGGGGTTGGTCCTACGAGCAGTACTTC.

This clone has only one observation. The genes are TRBV28 and TRBJ2-7; 7 bases line up with TRBD1. CDR1 MDHEN and CDR2 SYDVKM come from the germline V gene. The V gene end was trimmed by 1 base and the J gene end by 3 bases; junction bases not matched to a gene: 6. This CDR3 region has 15 residues. CDR3 in amino acids: CASSLLVQGIYEQYF. CDR3 coding DNA: TGTGCCAGCAGTTTATTGGTACAGGGGATCTACGAGCAGTACTTC.

V gene TRBV4-1 combines with J gene TRBJ1-5; 7 bases are a match to TRBD1. Germline CDR1 and CDR2: MGHRA and YSYEKL. V was clipped by 4 bases and J by 1 base; unmatched bases: 10. The CDR3 sequence is 17 residues long. The CDR3 is CASSLFVGQASNQPQHF. The CDR3 DNA is TGCGCCAGCAGCCTCTTTGTTGGACAGGCGAGCAATCAGCCCCAGCATTTT.

The chain joins TRBV5-6 to TRBJ1-2, with TRBD1 identical over 9 bases. The V gene end was trimmed by 2 bases and the J gene end by 3 bases; junction bases not matched to a gene: 2. Germline V gene data show CDR1 as SGHDT and CDR2 as YYEEEE. The CDR3 is made up of 14 amino acids. The CDR3 nucleotides read TGTGCCAGCAGCTTCACAGGGGGCGACTATGGCTACACCTTC. Its protein is CASSFTGGDYGYTF.

The count of this clone is one. The chain recombines TRBV2 with TRBJ2-5, with TRBD2 matching over 11 bases. Unmatched junction bases numbered 3, after V lost 4 bases and J lost 2 bases. There are 15 residues in the CDR3. Germline V lookup: CDR1 SNHLY, CDR2 FYNNEI. The CDR3 protein is CASSGRLAGQETQYF. The CDR3 region has the DNA TGTGCCAGCAGTGGGAGACTAGCGGGGCAAGAGACCCAGTACTTC.